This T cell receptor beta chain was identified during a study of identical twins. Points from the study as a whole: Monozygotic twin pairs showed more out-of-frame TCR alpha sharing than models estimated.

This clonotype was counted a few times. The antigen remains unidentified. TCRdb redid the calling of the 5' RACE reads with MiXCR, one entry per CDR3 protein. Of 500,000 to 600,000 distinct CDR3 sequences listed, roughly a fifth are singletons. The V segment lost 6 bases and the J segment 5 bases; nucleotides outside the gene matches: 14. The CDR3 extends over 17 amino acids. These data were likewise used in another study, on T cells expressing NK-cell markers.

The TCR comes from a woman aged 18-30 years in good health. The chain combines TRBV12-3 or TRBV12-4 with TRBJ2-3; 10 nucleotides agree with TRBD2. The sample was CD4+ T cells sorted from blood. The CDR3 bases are TGTGCCAGCAGCACCTCTGAGCGGGGGGGCCTTCGAGATACGCAGTATTTT. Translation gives CASSTSERGGLRDTQYF.